The rows below give T cell receptor beta chains drawn from one sample of a study of blood T cell repertoires in COVID-19. The protocol was immunoSEQ multiplex PCR, while the TCRdb copy is restricted to in-frame clones and leaves out a portion. This sample yields a few hundred thousand clones, of which about 91% are seen a single time; around 6.6% belongs to the top ten. Sequenced: peripheral blood. Receptors originate from a woman between 25 and 40 years old with COVID-19, enrolled during active disease. The CDR3 runs from the conserved cysteine through the conserved F or W. Each record gives: clone size, D gene, J gene, V gene, CDR3 length, CDR3 DNA, CDR3 protein. A D gene is named only where the DNA matches it firmly. Size is omitted from some rows. Given values are once, few, many or a class for expanded clones.

>few|NA|TRBJ1-2|TRBV3-1/TRBV3-2|13
TGTGCCAGCACCGGAAGAGCCTCGGGTGGCTACACCTTC
CASTGRASGGYTF
>many|NA|TRBJ1-5|TRBV3-1/TRBV3-2|21
TGTGCCAGCAGCCAAGCGACGTTAAGGACAGCCATGAGAGGTAGCAATCAGCCCCAGCATTTT
CASSQATLRTAMRGSNQPQHF
>NA|NA|TRBJ1-5|TRBV7-2|16
TGTGCCAGCAGCCCCGGGGTGGGGAGGGTTTATCAGCCCCAGCATTTT
CASSPGVGRVYQPQHF
>NA|NA|TRBJ1-2|TRBV4-3|15
TGCGCCAGCAGCCAAGATGTATTTTCTAACTATGGCTACACCTTC
CASSQDVFSNYGYTF
>once|TRBD2|TRBJ2-5|TRBV4-3|16
TGCGCCAGCAGCCAAGATATTGTGAGGGGAGGGGAGACCCAGTACTTC
CASSQDIVRGGETQYF
>once|NA|TRBJ1-1|TRBV12-5|16
TGTGCTAGTGGTTTGACCAGGGACTCCTTCGGCAAGGGGGCTTTCTTT
CASGLTRDSFGKGAFF
>NA|TRBD1|TRBJ1-3|TRBV10-3|16
TGTGCCATAGAACCGGGACAGGGGGTCTCTGGAAACACCATATATTTT
CAIEPGQGVSGNTIYF
>NA|NA|TRBJ2-5|TRBV11-3|17
TGTGCCAGCAGCTTCCTATTCCGGGAGAAGTGGCAAGAGACCCAGTACTTC
CASSFLFREKWQETQYF
>NA|NA|TRBJ2-1|TRBV6-5|12
TGTGCCAGCAGTTACTCCCCGGGGGAGCAGTTCTTC
CASSYSPGEQFF
>NA|NA|TRBJ1-1|TRBV7-2|13
TGTGCCAGCAGCTTGGCAGGGGCATCTGAAGCTTTCTTT
CASSLAGASEAFF
>few|NA|TRBJ1-1|TRBV7-2|14
TGTGCCAGCAGCTTAGCGTATTCGAACACTGAAGCTTTCTTT
CASSLAYSNTEAFF
>NA|TRBD1|TRBJ1-5|TRBV7-2|14
TGTGCCAGCAGCGCGCGCAGGGGGGATCAGCCCCAGCATTTT
CASSARRGDQPQHF
>NA|NA|TRBJ1-1|TRBV7-9|14
TGTGCCAGCAGCTTAGATTGGAAGAGGACTGAAGCTTTCTTT
CASSLDWKRTEAFF
>NA|NA|TRBJ2-3|TRBV2|14
TGTGCCAGCAGTGGGGCACCTAGCACAGATACGCAGTATTTT
CASSGAPSTDTQYF
>NA|NA|TRBJ2-2|TRBV27|15
TGTGCCAGCAGTTCTTTACAATCCTCAGGCGGGGAGCTGTTTTTT
CASSSLQSSGGELFF
>NA|TRBD2|TRBJ2-1|TRBV20-1|17
TGCAGTGCTAGTGTGGGGAGTACTAGCGGGTCCTACAATGAGCAGTTCTTC
CSASVGSTSGSYNEQFF
>NA|TRBD2|TRBJ2-1|TRBV28|14
TGTGCCAGCAGCGGGACTAGCGGGGTCCCAGAGCAGTTCTTC
CASSGTSGVPEQFF
>NA|NA|TRBJ1-1|TRBV7-2|15
TGTGCCAGCAGCTCATCGCCGGGGGTCGGCACTGAAGCTTTCTTT
CASSSSPGVGTEAFF
>NA|NA|TRBJ1-5|TRBV2|14
TGTGCCAGCAGTGTGGGGCAGGGAGGTCAGCCCCAGCATTTT
CASSVGQGGQPQHF
>NA|NA|TRBJ2-4|TRBV18|17
TGTGCCAGCTCACCACCGAGAACGCAGGCGTCCAAAAACATTCAGTACTTC
CASSPPRTQASKNIQYF
>once|NA|TRBJ1-2|TRBV28|14
TGTGCCAGCAGTTTGGCATCGGACATCTATGGCTACACCTTC
CASSLASDIYGYTF
>once|NA|TRBJ2-7|TRBV4-1|15
TGCGCCAGCAGCCCCCCCCGGGGTTTGTTCTACGAGCAGTACTTC
CASSPPRGLFYEQYF
>NA|NA|TRBJ1-5|TRBV2|15
TGTGCCAGCAGTGAATCTAGCAGGAGTAATCAGCCCCAGCATTTT
CASSESSRSNQPQHF
>NA|NA|TRBJ2-4|TRBV21-1|19
TGTGCCAGCAGAAACAAACTAAGACAGGGACCTTTTGTGGGAAACATTCAGTACTTC
CASRNKLRQGPFVGNIQYF
>NA|NA|TRBJ1-5|TRBV6-5|15
TGTGCCAGTTCCCTTACAGGGCTCCCTAATCAGCCCCAGCATTTT
CASSLTGLPNQPQHF
>NA|NA|TRBJ1-1|TRBV6-5|13
TGTGCCAGCAGTTACGGACAGAACACTGAAGCTTTCTTT
CASSYGQNTEAFF
>NA|NA|TRBJ2-7|TRBV27|16
TGTGCCAGCAGTCTGACAGGTGGAAGGATGAGGGGCGAGCAGTACTTC
CASSLTGGRMRGEQYF
>NA|NA|TRBJ2-3|TRBV4-1|13
TGCGCCAGCAGCCAACAGTTATCAGATACGCAGTATTTT
CASSQQLSDTQYF
>NA|NA|TRBJ1-1|TRBV4-1|15
TGCGCCAGCAGCCAAGTACGGGGTCTGAACACTGAAGCTTTCTTT
CASSQVRGLNTEAFF
>NA|TRBD2|TRBJ2-2|TRBV28|15
TGTGCCAGCAGTGGACTAGCGGGACACACCGGGGAGCTGTTTTTT
CASSGLAGHTGELFF
>NA|TRBD1|TRBJ1-2|TRBV6-6|15
TGTGCCAGCAGTTACGAACAGGGGTCGAACTATGGCTACACCTTC
CASSYEQGSNYGYTF
>NA|TRBD1|TRBJ1-5|TRBV19|15
TGTGCCAGTAGGGACGGACAGGGGGTCTATCAGCCCCAGCATTTT
CASRDGQGVYQPQHF
>NA|TRBD1|TRBJ1-1|TRBV5-6|14
TGTGCCAGCAGCAACCCGACAGGGTTCACTGAAGCTTTCTTT
CASSNPTGFTEAFF
>NA|TRBD2|TRBJ2-5|TRBV7-2|15
TGTGCCAGCAGCTTAGTAGCGGGGCCGGGAGAGACCCAGTACTTC
CASSLVAGPGETQYF
>NA|NA|TRBJ1-1|TRBV3-1/TRBV3-2|13
TGTGCCAGCACCCGGGGGGTGAACACTGAAGCTTTCTTT
CASTRGVNTEAFF
>NA|TRBD1|TRBJ1-1|TRBV7-9|13
TGTGCCAGCAGCCCGGGCCCCGGGACAGGGGGTTTCTTT
CASSPGPGTGGFF
>NA|NA|TRBJ1-6|TRBV27|15
TGTGCCAGCAGATGGGATTTGGGACAAAATTCACCCCTCCACTTT
CASRWDLGQNSPLHF
>NA|NA|TRBJ2-5|TRBV5-1|12
TGCGCCAGCAGCCTGCGCGCTGAGACCCAGTACTTC
CASSLRAETQYF
>NA|TRBD1|TRBJ1-5|TRBV7-2|16
TGTGCCAGCAGCCGCAGAACCGGGACAGGGGATCAGCCCCAGCATTTT
CASSRRTGTGDQPQHF
>NA|NA|TRBJ2-5|TRBV3-1/TRBV3-2|14
TGTGCCAGCAGCCGACCGACTAGTAAAGAGACCCAGTACTTC
CASSRPTSKETQYF
>NA|NA|TRBJ2-3|TRBV9|16
TGTGCCAGCAGCGAGAACAGGGACGTTAGAACAGATACGCAGTATTTT
CASSENRDVRTDTQYF
>NA|TRBD2|TRBJ2-3|TRBV30|20
TGTGCCTGGAATCCTCTCCGGGCGGGAGGGGGTGTGCAGCGCACAGATACGCAGTATTTT
CAWNPLRAGGGVQRTDTQYF
>NA|NA|TRBJ1-1|TRBV4-2|16
TGTGCCAGCAGCCCCGAGTTAGCGAAACTAAACACTGAAGCTTTCTTT
CASSPELAKLNTEAFF
>once|TRBD1|TRBJ1-5|TRBV24-1|17
TGTGCCACCAGTGACCCCGGGGCAGGGGGCACCAATCAGCCCCAGCATTTT
CATSDPGAGGTNQPQHF
>NA|TRBD1|TRBJ1-6|TRBV7-8|17
TGTGCCAGCAGGGGACAGGGGCCGCTCTCCTATAATTCACCCCTCCACTTT
CASRGQGPLSYNSPLHF
>NA|TRBD1|TRBJ1-1|TRBV10-3|16
TGTGCCATCAGCCGAGTCCAGGGACAGGGGAACACTGAAGCTTTCTTT
CAISRVQGQGNTEAFF
>NA|NA|TRBJ2-3|TRBV5-1|16
TGCGCCAGCAGCTTGGCCCAGGGCTCTCGCACAGATACGCAGTATTTT
CASSLAQGSRTDTQYF
>NA|NA|TRBJ1-5|TRBV12-3/TRBV12-4|11
TGTGCCAGCAGTTTGGCTGGGCCCCAGCATTTT
CASSLAGPQHF